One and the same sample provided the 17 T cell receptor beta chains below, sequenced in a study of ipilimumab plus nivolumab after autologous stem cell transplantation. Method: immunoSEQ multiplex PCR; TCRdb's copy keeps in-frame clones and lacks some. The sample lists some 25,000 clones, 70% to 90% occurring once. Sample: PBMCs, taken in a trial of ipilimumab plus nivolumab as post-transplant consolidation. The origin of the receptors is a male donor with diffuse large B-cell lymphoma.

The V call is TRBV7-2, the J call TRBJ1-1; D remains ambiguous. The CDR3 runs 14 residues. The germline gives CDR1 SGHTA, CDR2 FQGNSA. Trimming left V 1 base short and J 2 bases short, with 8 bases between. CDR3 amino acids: CASSLVYGNTEAFF. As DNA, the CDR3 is TGTGCCAGCAGCTTAGTATACGGTAACACTGAAGCTTTCTTT.

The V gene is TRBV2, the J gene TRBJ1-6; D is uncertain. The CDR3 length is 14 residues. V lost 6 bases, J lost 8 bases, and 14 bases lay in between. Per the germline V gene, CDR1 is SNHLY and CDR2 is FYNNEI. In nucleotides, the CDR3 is TGTGCCAGCAGGGTATTACGATCCGATTCACCCCTCCACTTT. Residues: CASRVLRSDSPLHF.

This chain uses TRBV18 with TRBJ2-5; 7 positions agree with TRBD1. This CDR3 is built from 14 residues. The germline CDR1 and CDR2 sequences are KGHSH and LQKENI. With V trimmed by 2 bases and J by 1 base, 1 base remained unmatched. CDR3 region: CASSPTGVQETQYF. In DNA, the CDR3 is TGTGCCAGCTCACCAACAGGGGTCCAAGAGACCCAGTACTTC.

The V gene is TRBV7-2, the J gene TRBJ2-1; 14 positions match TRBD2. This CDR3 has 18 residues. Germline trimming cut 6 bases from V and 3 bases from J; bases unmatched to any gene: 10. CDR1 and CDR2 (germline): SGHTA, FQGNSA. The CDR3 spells CASRGLAGAPAVYNEQFF. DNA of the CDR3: TGTGCCAGCAGGGGACTAGCGGGGGCCCCAGCTGTCTACAATGAGCAGTTCTTC. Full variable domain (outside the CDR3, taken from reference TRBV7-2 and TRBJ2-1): GAGVSQSPSNKVTEKGKDVELRCDPISGHTALYWYRQSLGQGLEFLIYFQGNSAPDKSGLPSDRFSAERTGGSVSTLTIQRTQQEDSAVYLCASRGLAGAPAVYNEQFFGPGTRLTVL.

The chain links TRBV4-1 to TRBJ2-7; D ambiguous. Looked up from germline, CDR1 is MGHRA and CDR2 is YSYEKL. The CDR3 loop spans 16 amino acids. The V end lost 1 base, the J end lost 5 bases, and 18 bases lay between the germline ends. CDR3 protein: CASSQGLSWGFDEQYF. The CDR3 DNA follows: TGCGCCAGCAGCCAAGGACTGTCTTGGGGATTCGACGAGCAGTACTTC.

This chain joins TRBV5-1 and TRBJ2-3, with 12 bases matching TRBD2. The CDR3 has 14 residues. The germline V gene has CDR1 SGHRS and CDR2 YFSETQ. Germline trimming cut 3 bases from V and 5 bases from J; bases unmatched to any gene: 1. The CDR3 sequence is CASSSTSGGDTQYF. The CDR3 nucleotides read TGCGCCAGCAGCTCGACTAGCGGGGGAGATACGCAGTATTTT.

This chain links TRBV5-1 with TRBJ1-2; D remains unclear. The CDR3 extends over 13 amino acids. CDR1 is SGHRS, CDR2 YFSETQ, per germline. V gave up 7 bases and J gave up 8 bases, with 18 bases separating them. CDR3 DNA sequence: TGCGCCAGCTCGGGCGGCGGCATAGGGGGCTACACCTTC. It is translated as CASSGGGIGGYTF.

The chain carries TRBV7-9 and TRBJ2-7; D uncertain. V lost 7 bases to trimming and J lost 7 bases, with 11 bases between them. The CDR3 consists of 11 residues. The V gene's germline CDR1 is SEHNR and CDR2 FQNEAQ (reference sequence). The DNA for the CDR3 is TGTGCCAGCACCCCCTCCTGGGAGCAGTACTTC. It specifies CASTPSWEQYF.

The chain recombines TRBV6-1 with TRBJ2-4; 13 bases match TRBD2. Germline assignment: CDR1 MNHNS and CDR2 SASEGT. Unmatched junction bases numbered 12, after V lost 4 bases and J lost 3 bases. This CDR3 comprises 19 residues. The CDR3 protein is CASSGTSGGHRRFKNIQYF. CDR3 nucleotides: TGTGCCAGCAGTGGGACTAGCGGGGGCCACCGTCGTTTCAAAAACATTCAGTACTTC.

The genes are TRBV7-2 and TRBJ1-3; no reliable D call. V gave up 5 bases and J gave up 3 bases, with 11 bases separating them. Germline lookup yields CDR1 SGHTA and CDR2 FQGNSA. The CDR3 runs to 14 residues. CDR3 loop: CASSPDGNGNTIYF. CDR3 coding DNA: TGTGCCAGCAGCCCGGACGGGAATGGAAACACCATATATTTT.

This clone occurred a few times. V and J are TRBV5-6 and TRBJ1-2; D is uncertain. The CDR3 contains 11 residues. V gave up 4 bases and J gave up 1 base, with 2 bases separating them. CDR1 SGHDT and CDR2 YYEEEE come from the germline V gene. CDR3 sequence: CASSLNYGYTF. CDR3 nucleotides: TGTGCCAGCAGCCTTAACTATGGCTACACCTTC.

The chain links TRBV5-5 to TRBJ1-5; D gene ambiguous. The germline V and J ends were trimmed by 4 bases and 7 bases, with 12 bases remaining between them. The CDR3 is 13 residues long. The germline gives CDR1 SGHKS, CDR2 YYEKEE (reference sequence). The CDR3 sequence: CASSLLSGQPQHF. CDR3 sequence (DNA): TGTGCCAGCAGCCTCCTGTCGGGACAGCCCCAGCATTTT.

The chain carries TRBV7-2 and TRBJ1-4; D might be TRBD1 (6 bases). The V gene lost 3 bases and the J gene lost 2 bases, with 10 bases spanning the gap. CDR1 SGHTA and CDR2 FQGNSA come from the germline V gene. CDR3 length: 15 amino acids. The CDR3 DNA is TGTGCCAGCAGCTTTGTGGGGGCCACTAATGAAAAACTGTTTTTT. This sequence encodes CASSFVGATNEKLFF. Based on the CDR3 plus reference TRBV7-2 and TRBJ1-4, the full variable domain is GAGVSQSPSNKVTEKGKDVELRCDPISGHTALYWYRQSLGQGLEFLIYFQGNSAPDKSGLPSDRFSAERTGGSVSTLTIQRTQQEDSAVYLCASSFVGATNEKLFFGSGTQLSVL.

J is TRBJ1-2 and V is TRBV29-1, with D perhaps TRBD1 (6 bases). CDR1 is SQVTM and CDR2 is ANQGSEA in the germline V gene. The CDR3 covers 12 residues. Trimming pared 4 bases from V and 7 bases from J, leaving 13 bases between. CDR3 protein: CSVGGAVGGYTF. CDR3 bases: TGCAGCGTTGGGGGGGCGGTTGGTGGCTACACCTTC.

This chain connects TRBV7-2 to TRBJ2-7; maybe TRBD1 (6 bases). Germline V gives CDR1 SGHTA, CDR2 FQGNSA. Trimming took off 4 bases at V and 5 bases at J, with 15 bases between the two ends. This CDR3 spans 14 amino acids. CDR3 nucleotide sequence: TGTGCCAGCAGCTCCAGTCCAGGGGACCACGAGCAGTACTTC. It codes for CASSSSPGDHEQYF.

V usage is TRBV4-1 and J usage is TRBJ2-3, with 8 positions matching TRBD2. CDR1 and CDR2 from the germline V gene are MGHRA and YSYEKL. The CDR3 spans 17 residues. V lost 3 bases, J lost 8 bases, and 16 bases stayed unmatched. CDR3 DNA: TGCGCCAGCAGCCAGGAGAGGTCCGGGGGGGCCCTGGGTACGCAGTATTTT. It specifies CASSQERSGGALGTQYF.

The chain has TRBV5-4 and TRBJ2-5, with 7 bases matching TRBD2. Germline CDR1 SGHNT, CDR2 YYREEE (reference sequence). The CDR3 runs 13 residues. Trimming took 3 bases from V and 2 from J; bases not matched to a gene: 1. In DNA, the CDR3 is TGTGCCAGCAGCTCGGGACTACAAGAGACCCAGTACTTC. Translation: CASSSGLQETQYF.